This T cell receptor (beta chain) is drawn from a study of T cells in localized non-small cell lung cancer (TCRdb year 2020). Regarding the study in general: Comparing tumors with uninvolved tumor-adjacent lungs, the study looked at the T cell repertoires of 200 to 250 patients with early-stage NSCLC. The mean age of the NSCLC patients was roughly 70 years, with approximately 130 men and around 100 women. All 240 or so NSCLC patients in the cohort were treatment-naive and had localized lung tumors that were resected.

General study outcomes and caveats: Higher blood T cell density associated with longer overall survival, while higher adjacent-lung clonality associated with shorter survival. Uninvolved tumor-adjacent lung showed the highest T cell clonality, higher than tumor, which suggests more focused antigenic responses in the uninvolved tumor-adjacent lung. Because of the exploratory design, TCR variables were selected using unadjusted p-values without false-discovery rate correction. A median of about 50 of the top 100 tumor clones turned up in the paired uninvolved adjacent lung, and 28 of those clones also ranked among the top 100 of that same adjacent lung. Multi-region tumor sequencing was not performed, so intratumor heterogeneity could not be excluded.

Note on this clone: Its antigen remains undetermined. Base qualities were left out, and no much larger clone turns up one base away.

At diagnosis, peripheral blood, uninvolved tumor-adjacent lung and tumor were collected and were preserved as a mix of fresh-frozen and FFPE material. For TCR repertoire profiling, blood samples were analyzed in the form of peripheral blood mononuclear cells. The immunoSEQ Assay was used to sequence TCR beta CDR3 regions from DNA. In the authors' own workflow: To compute T cell density, TCR beta template counts were normalized to usable DNA, which was estimated by amplifying housekeeping genes. Richness was estimated with the preseqR package, extrapolating to 400,000 templates for PBMC samples and 120,000 templates for tissue samples. Clonality was calculated as one minus Pielou's evenness. Differential abundance testing on productive amino-acid clonotypes, with a minimum total count of 5 and an alpha of 0.1, was used to identify tissue-enriched TCRs. The Jaccard Index and the Morisita Overlap Index were used to quantify repertoire overlap between compartments. GLIPH grouped TCR beta CDR3s together with public tetramer-defined viral CDR3s, and a viral motif had to include at least three viral sequences and also show V-gene enrichment. The clones in this table, taken by TCRdb from immuneACCESS, are in-frame only. Not every clone is retained; where verified, under half of the shortfall comes from an unresolved V gene, and the cause of the rest is unknown. V and J calls and clone size are as listed in that table; D and trimming were resolved from the DNA. In all, the sample holds about 52,000 clones, and around 90% of those were seen once. The ten largest clones add up to approximately 16% of the sample.

The junction carries 13 bases between V and J, which are trimmed by 3 bases and 7 bases respectively. The CDR3 holds 13 amino acids from the cysteine to the phenylalanine. CDR3 DNA is the only sequence kept; it has 39 bases, read in frame from the first base. Taken from the germline V gene, the CDR1 and CDR2 loops are MNHNS and SASEGT. The sequence joins TRBV6-1 to TRBJ2-7; TRBD2 is possibly the D segment (5 matching bases). The receptor was isolated from a female donor with stage II lung adenocarcinoma. This material consisted of PBMCs, taken before any cancer treatment. The CDR3 has the sequence CASSDGIRREQYF. The nucleotide sequence is given as TGTGCCAGCAGTGACGGGATCCGGAGGGAGCAGTACTTC.